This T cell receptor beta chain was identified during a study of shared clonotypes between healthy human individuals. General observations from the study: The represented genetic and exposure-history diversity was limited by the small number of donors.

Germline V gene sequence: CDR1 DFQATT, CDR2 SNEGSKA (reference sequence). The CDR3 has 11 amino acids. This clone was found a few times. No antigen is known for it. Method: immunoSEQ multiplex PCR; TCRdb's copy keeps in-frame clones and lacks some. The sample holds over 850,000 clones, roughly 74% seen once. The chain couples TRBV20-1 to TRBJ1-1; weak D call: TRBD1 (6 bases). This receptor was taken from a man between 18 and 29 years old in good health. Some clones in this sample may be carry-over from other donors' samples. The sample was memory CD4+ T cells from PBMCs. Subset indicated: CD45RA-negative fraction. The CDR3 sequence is CARTGTPEAFF. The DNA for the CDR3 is TGCGCACGAACAGGGACCCCAGAAGCTTTCTTT.